These 14 T cell receptor beta chains were all obtained from the same sample, sequenced in a study of cytomegalovirus exposure and HLA in healthy donors. The PCR had 60 Vbeta and 13 Jbeta primers. Sequencing was performed with immunoSEQ multiplex PCR; in TCRdb, only in-frame clones are kept and a portion is missing. This table has some 150,000 clones, around 87% appearing once. The sequenced sample consisted of PBMCs. These receptors were taken from a woman aged 30 to 39 in good health and CMV-seronegative.

This clone was detected a few times. The genes are TRBV5-5 and TRBJ2-7; D unclear. CDR3 length equals 13 residues. The V and J ends lost 1 base and 3 bases respectively, with 8 bases between them. Germline V gene lookup returns CDR1 SGHKS and CDR2 YYEKEE (reference sequence). CDR3 coding DNA: TGTGCCAGCAGCTTGTCACCGGGCTACGAGCAGTACTTC. Its translation: CASSLSPGYEQYF.

V usage is TRBV19 and J usage is TRBJ1-1; 8 bases are shared with TRBD1. CDR1 and CDR2 (germline): LNHDA, SQIVND (reference sequence). The V gene end was trimmed by 3 bases and the J gene end by 0 bases; junction bases not matched to a gene: 12. The CDR3 totals 18 residues. The CDR3 sequence is CASSIQARGQPLNTEAFF. The DNA of the CDR3 is TGTGCCAGTAGTATCCAGGCCAGGGGGCAGCCATTGAACACTGAAGCTTTCTTT.

This chain connects TRBV9 to TRBJ2-7, with a tentative D call TRBD1 (5 bases). Trimming shortened V by 4 bases and J by 6 bases, and 14 bases separated the two germline ends. The germline gives CDR1 SGDLS, CDR2 YYNGEE. The CDR3 runs to 13 residues. CDR3 DNA sequence: TGTGCCAGCAGCTACGTCACAGGAACCGAGCAGTACTTC. It yields the protein CASSYVTGTEQYF.

V usage is TRBV19 and J usage is TRBJ1-6; the D is unclear. Germline assignment: CDR1 LNHDA and CDR2 SQIVND (reference sequence). Deletions cut 3 bases from V and 10 bases from J, with 10 bases between. The CDR3 contains 13 residues. CDR3 sequence: CASSIGTQSPLHF. In DNA form, the CDR3 reads TGTGCCAGTAGTATCGGTACGCAATCACCCCTCCACTTT.

The chain uses TRBV18 and TRBJ1-1; TRBD1 is a possible D gene (5 bases). Germline loops: CDR1 KGHSH, CDR2 LQKENI. This CDR3 is built from 13 residues. Trimming took off 0 bases at V and 8 bases at J, with 10 bases between the two ends. CDR3 sequence (DNA): TGTGCCAGCTCACCACCGATGACAGCAGAAGCTTTCTTT. Its protein product is CASSPPMTAEAFF.

Worth noting for this clone: At one boundary the junction diverges from the germline segment, which might be a read error. The rearrangement joins TRBV2 to TRBJ1-1; perhaps TRBD1 as D (5 bases). CDR3 length: 13 residues. Germline assignment: CDR1 SNHLY and CDR2 FYNNEI. In DNA form, the CDR3 reads TGTGCCAGCAGGGAAGACAGTTTCTATGAAGCTTTCTTT. It translates to CASREDSFYEAFF.

This chain links TRBV11-2 with TRBJ1-4; TRBD1 aligns across 7 bases. The trim removed 2 bases at V and 5 bases at J, leaving 8 bases unmatched. The germline V gene has CDR1 SGHAT and CDR2 FQNNGV. This CDR3 contains 16 residues. The CDR3 nucleotides are TGTGCCAGCAGCTTAAGGGTGGGCAGGGGGAATGAAAAACTGTTTTTT. Its translation is CASSLRVGRGNEKLFF.

The chain has TRBV6-6 and TRBJ1-5; D gene uncertain. Germline loops: CDR1 MNHNY, CDR2 SVGAGI (reference sequence). This CDR3 comprises 13 residues. V gave up 10 bases and J gave up 5 bases, with 15 bases separating them. The CDR3 nucleotides are TGTGCCATCAGCCCGGATCGGGATCAGCCCCAGCATTTT. Amino acid sequence: CAISPDRDQPQHF.

The rearrangement uses TRBV5-5 and TRBJ2-5, with 7 bases matching TRBD1. CDR3 length: 16 amino acids. The J segment lost 3 bases and the V segment lost 0 bases, leaving 8 bases of the junction unmatched. The germline gives CDR1 SGHKS, CDR2 YYEKEE (reference sequence). The CDR3 reads CASSLDLTGPKETQYF. The CDR3 DNA reads TGTGCCAGCAGCTTGGATTTGACAGGGCCAAAAGAGACCCAGTACTTC.

V is TRBV7-9 and J is TRBJ1-1; TRBD1 matches at 7 bases. CDR3 length equals 16 residues. The germline V gene has CDR1 SEHNR and CDR2 FQNEAQ (reference sequence). The V and J ends lost 0 bases and 4 bases, in that order; junction bases with no gene match: 8. The CDR3 bases are TGTGCCAGCAGCTTAGCGAGGACAGGCTCGGGCACTGAAGCTTTCTTT. Protein product: CASSLARTGSGTEAFF.

The chain combines TRBV5-6 with TRBJ2-5; 9 positions match TRBD2. After removal of 4 bases from V and 5 bases from J, the junction contained 12 bases not matched to a gene. CDR3 length: 16 amino acids. Germline CDR1 is SGHDT and CDR2 is YYEEEE. The CDR3, as DNA: TGTGCCAGCAGCCTGGCGGGATTAGCGGGGGATGAGACCCAGTACTTC. Amino acids: CASSLAGLAGDETQYF.

The rearrangement joins TRBV4-2 to TRBJ2-1, with 14 positions matching TRBD2. CDR1 and CDR2 from the germline V gene are LGHNA and YNFKEQ. With 3 bases clipped from V and 10 bases from J, the junction kept 11 bases outside the gene matches. This CDR3 is 17 amino acids long. The CDR3 nucleotides read TGTGCCAGCAGCCATATAGGACTAGCGGGAGGCCCTAGGGAGCAGTTCTTC. Encoded protein: CASSHIGLAGGPREQFF.

The chain is built from TRBV28 and TRBJ2-5; D remains unclear. The V end lost 4 bases, the J end lost 2 bases, and 2 bases lay between the germline ends. CDR3 length: 11 amino acids. Germline V lookup: CDR1 MDHEN, CDR2 SYDVKM. CDR3 DNA: TGTGCCAGCAGTTCACAAGAGACCCAGTACTTC. It codes for CASSSQETQYF.

J is TRBJ2-5 and V is TRBV25-1; no firm D call. The CDR3 contains 15 residues. The V and J ends lost 1 base and 3 bases respectively, with 12 bases between them. Germline CDR1 and CDR2: MGHDK and SYGVNS. The CDR3 region has the DNA TGTGCCAGCAGTGAATTAGTCGTCCCTAAAGAGACCCAGTACTTC. Translated, it gives CASSELVVPKETQYF.